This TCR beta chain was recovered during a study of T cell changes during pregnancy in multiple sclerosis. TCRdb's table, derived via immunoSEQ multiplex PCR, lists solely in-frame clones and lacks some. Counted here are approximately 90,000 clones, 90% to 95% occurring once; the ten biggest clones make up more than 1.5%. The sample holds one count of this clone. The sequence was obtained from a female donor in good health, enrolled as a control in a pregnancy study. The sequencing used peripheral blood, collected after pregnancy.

In DNA, the CDR3 is TGTGCCAGCTCACCAAGGGAACAGGGGACGAATTCACCCCTCCACTTT. This sequence encodes CASSPREQGTNSPLHF. The chain employs TRBV18 and TRBJ1-6, with TRBD1 identical over 7 bases. J lost 7 bases, V lost 2 bases, and 8 bases had no gene match. The CDR3 consists of 16 residues. Germline assignment: CDR1 KGHSH and CDR2 LQKENI.